This T cell receptor (beta chain) was recorded in a study of cytomegalovirus exposure and HLA in healthy donors. Study observations and caveats: Highest at DRB1 and lowest at HLA-C, TCR association rates differed among HLA loci in a later analysis.

PCR used 60 Vbeta primers and 13 Jbeta primers. Here immunoSEQ multiplex PCR was the method, and the copy in TCRdb shows in-frame clones only, minus some. There are roughly 99,000 clones in the sample; approximately 80% occur only once, and 3.5% to 5% lies in the top ten. On this clone: The antigen remains unidentified.

The CDR3 is 18 amino acids. The germline CDR1 and CDR2 sequences are LNHDA and SQIVND (reference sequence). The V and J ends lost 3 bases and 0 bases, in that order; junction bases with no gene match: 9. The clonotype comes from a male donor in good health and CMV-seronegative. The gene calls are TRBV19 and TRBJ2-3, with 10 bases matching TRBD2. The material sequenced was PBMCs. The CDR3: CASSITSGRGESTDTQYF. DNA for the CDR3: TGTGCCAGTAGTATTACGAGCGGGAGGGGTGAAAGCACAGATACGCAGTATTTT.